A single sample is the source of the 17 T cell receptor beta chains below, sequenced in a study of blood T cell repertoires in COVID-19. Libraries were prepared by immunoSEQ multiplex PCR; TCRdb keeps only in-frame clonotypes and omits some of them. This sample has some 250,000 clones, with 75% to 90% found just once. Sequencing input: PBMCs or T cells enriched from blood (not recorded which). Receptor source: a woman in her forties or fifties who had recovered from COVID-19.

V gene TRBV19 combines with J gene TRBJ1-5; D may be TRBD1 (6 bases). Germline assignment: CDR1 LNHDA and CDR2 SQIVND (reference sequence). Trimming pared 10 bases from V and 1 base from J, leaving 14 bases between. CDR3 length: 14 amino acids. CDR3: CATQDTGSNQPQHF. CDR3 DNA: TGTGCCACCCAAGACACAGGGAGCAATCAGCCCCAGCATTTT.

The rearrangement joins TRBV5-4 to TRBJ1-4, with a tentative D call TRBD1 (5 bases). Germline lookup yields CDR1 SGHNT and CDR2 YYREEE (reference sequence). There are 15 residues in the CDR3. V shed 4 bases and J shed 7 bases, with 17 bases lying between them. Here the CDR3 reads CASSPRAGVSEKLFF. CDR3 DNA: TGTGCCAGCAGCCCCCGGGCGGGGGTTAGTGAAAAACTGTTTTTT.

The CDR3: CASSRTQGNTEAFF. The CDR3 nucleotides read TGTGCCAGCAGCCGCACGCAGGGGAACACTGAAGCTTTCTTT. J is TRBJ1-1 and V is TRBV3-1 (or the pseudogene TRBV3-2); possibly TRBD1 for D (5 bases). CDR3 length: 14 residues. The ends were cut back, 4 bases at V and 1 base at J, with 10 bases in the middle. CDR1 LGHDT and CDR2 YNNKEL come from the germline V gene (reference sequence).

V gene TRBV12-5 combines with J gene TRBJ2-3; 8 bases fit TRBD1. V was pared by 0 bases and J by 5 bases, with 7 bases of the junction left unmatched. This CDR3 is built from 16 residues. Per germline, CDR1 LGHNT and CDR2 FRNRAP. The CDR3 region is CASGLVGTGGGDTQYF. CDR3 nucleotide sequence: TGTGCTAGTGGTTTGGTGGGAACAGGGGGTGGAGATACGCAGTATTTT.

CDR3 region: CASSLVAGSYGYTF. DNA for the CDR3: TGCGCCAGCAGCTTGGTCGCGGGATCCTATGGCTACACCTTC. This rearrangement joins TRBV5-1 to TRBJ1-2, with unresolved D. Germline lookup yields CDR1 SGHRS and CDR2 YFSETQ. V was clipped by 0 bases and J by 4 bases, with 10 bases between them. CDR3 size: 14 residues. Together with reference TRBV5-1 and TRBJ1-2, the CDR3 gives the full variable domain: KAGVTQTPRYLIKTRGQQVTLSCSPISGHRSVSWYQQTPGQGLQFLFEYFSETQRNKGNFPGRFSGRQFSNSRSEMNVSTLELGDSALYLCASSLVAGSYGYTFGSGTRLTVV.

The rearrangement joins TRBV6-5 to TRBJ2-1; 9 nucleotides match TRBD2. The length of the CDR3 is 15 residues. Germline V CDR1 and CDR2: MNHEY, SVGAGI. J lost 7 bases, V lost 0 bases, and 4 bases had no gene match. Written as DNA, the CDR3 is TGTGCCAGCAGTTACTCTAGGCTAGCGGGGAATGAGCAGTTCTTC. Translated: CASSYSRLAGNEQFF.

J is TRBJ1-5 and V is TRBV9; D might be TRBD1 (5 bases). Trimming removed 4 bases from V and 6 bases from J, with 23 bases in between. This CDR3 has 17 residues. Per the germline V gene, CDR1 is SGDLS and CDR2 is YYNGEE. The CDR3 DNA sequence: TGTGCCAGCAGCCGGGGGGTCGGAGGCTCAATGGGTCAGCCCCAGCATTTT. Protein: CASSRGVGGSMGQPQHF.

The CDR3: CASSYSDRRGGYTF. The CDR3 coding sequence is TGTGCCAGCAGTTACTCCGACAGGCGCGGTGGCTACACCTTC. The rearrangement links TRBV6-5 to TRBJ1-2, with D possibly matching TRBD1 (6 bases). Trimming removed 0 bases from V and 7 bases from J, with 12 bases in between. The length of the CDR3 is 14 residues. Germline V lookup: CDR1 MNHEY, CDR2 SVGAGI.

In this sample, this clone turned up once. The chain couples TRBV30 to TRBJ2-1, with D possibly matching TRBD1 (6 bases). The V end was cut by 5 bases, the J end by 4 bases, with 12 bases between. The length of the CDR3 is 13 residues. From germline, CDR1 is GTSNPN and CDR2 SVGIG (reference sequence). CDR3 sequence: CAWGRGLYNEQFF. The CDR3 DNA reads TGTGCCTGGGGCAGGGGATTGTACAATGAGCAGTTCTTC.

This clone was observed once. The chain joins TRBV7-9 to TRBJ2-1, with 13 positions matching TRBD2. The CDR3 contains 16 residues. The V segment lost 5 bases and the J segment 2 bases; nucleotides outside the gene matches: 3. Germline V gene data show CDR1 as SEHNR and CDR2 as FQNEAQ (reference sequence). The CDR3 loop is CASSRLAGGTYNEQFF. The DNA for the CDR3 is TGTGCCAGCAGCCGACTAGCGGGAGGTACCTACAATGAGCAGTTCTTC.

The CDR3 sequence is CASSFGLAKTYEQYF. CDR3 bases: TGTGCCAGCAGCTTCGGACTAGCGAAAACGTACGAGCAGTACTTC. The gene calls are TRBV9 and TRBJ2-7; TRBD2 aligns across 9 bases. The CDR3 runs 15 residues. The V and J ends lost 4 bases and 4 bases, in that order; junction bases with no gene match: 9. CDR1 and CDR2 (germline): SGDLS, YYNGEE.

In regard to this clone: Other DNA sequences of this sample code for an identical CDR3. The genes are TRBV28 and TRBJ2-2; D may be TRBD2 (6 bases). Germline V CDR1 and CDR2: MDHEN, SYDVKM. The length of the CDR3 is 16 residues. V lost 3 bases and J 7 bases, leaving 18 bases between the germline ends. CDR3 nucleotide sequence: TGTGCCAGCAGTTTTACGGGGACTCGAATTATCGGGGAGCTGTTTTTT. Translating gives CASSFTGTRIIGELFF. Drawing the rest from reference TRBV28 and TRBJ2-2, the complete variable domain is DVKVTQSSRYLVKRTGEKVFLECVQDMDHENMFWYRQDPGLGLRLIYFSYDVKMKEKGDIPEGYSVSREKKERFSLILESASTNQTSMYLCASSFTGTRIIGELFFGEGSRLTVL.

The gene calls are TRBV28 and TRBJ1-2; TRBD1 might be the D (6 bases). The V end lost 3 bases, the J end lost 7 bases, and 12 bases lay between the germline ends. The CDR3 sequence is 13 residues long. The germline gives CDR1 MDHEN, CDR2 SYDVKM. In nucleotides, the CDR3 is TGTGCCAGCAGTTTGGGCAGGGGTCGTGGCTACACCTTC. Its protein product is CASSLGRGRGYTF.

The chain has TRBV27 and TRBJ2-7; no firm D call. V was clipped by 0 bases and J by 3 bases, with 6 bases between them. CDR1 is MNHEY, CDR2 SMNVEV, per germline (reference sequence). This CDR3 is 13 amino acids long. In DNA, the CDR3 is TGTGCCAGCAGTTTATCTCCGGTCTACGAGCAGTACTTC. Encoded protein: CASSLSPVYEQYF.

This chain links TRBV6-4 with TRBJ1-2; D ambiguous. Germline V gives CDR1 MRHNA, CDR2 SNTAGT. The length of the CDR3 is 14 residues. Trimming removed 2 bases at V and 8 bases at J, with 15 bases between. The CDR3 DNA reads TGTGCCAGCAGTGACGGTAACTCAATTAGCGGCTACACCTTC. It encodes CASSDGNSISGYTF.

The CDR3 nucleotides are TGTGCCAGCAGTGAATACGGGAGGAACACTGAAGCTTTCTTT. Translated: CASSEYGRNTEAFF. V gene TRBV2 combines with J gene TRBJ1-1; D ambiguous. Trimming removed 2 bases from V and 1 base from J, with 8 bases in between. Germline loops: CDR1 SNHLY, CDR2 FYNNEI. The CDR3 spans 14 residues.

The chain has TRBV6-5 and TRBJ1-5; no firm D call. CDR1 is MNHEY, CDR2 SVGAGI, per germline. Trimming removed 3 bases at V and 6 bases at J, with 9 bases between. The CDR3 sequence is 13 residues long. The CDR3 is CASSYSKSQPQHF. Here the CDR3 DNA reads TGTGCCAGCAGTTATAGTAAAAGTCAGCCCCAGCATTTT.